This TCR beta chain is from a study of blood T cells in healthy people across ages. About this clonotype: Its target is unknown.

Germline values: CDR1 SSHAT, CDR2 FNYEAQ (reference sequence). This CDR3 has 19 amino acids. Whole-study results and caveats: Not knowing donor CMV status may have confounded expanded clonotype changes. Greater diversity and more naive CD4+ cells were seen in long-lived donors than in aged donors. PBMCs went unsorted, and a conclusive naive versus antigen-experienced comparison was therefore prevented. Older age went with lower TCR beta diversity per million T cells, in a roughly linear way.

Primed by a sample-barcoded 5' primer and a J-beta primer mix, a second PCR proceeded for about 6 to 12 cycles. TCRdb analysed the 5' RACE reads with MiXCR anew, one entry per CDR3 protein. The repertoire has about 1 million distinct CDR3 sequences, 40% to 45% of them found once; the top ten carry 15% to 20%. This chain joins TRBV7-7 and TRBJ2-1; 10 positions match TRBD2. The end of the DNA is better explained by TRBJ2-7, so the J call may be wrong. The source of this sequence is a woman aged 60-75 years in good health. Sequencing was carried out using blood. CDR3 sequence reads: CASSSRTSGPPPYDNEQYF. DNA for the CDR3: TGTGCCAGCAGCTCCCGGACTAGCGGTCCCCCGCCCTATGACAATGAGCAGTACTTC.